This TCR beta chain comes out of a study of T cell changes during pregnancy in multiple sclerosis. Generated by immunoSEQ multiplex PCR, the TCRdb table keeps only in-frame clones and is missing some. The sample includes 38,000 or so clones, 90% of them seen just once. Germline loops: CDR1 SNHLY, CDR2 FYNNEI. This CDR3 region has 18 residues. V lost 6 bases to trimming and J lost 6 bases; unmatched junction nucleotides: 20. This clone came up once. Source: CD4+ T cells from peripheral blood mononuclear cells, taken in the second trimester of pregnancy. The origin of this receptor is a female donor with multiple sclerosis, enrolled in a pregnancy study. The V call is TRBV2, the J call TRBJ2-1; 7 bases match TRBD2. In DNA form, the CDR3 reads TGTGCCAGCAGCACCCCACGTAGAGCGGGATTGAGAGCCAATGAGCAGTTCTTC. Its protein product is CASSTPRRAGLRANEQFF.